This T cell receptor beta chain was found in a study of blood T cell repertoires in COVID-19. Study at large: Acute and convalescent COVID-19 samples came from the United States, Italy and Spain.

Repertoires were generated with immunoSEQ multiplex PCR, while TCRdb's copy carries only in-frame clones and drops some. The sample holds around 30,000 clones, roughly 90% seen once. This CDR3 has 17 residues. V was trimmed by 2 bases and J by 7 bases, leaving 21 bases between them. CDR1 and CDR2 from the germline V gene are SGHAT and FQNNGV. This TCR derives from a woman aged 40 to 50 with active or convalescent COVID-19. The V and J genes are TRBV11-2 and TRBJ2-1; D is perhaps TRBD2 (5 bases). The sequencing sample was made of peripheral blood. The CDR3 spells CASSLWRPPPAVNEQFF. DNA of the CDR3: TGTGCCAGCAGCTTATGGAGGCCGCCCCCCGCGGTAAATGAGCAGTTCTTC. The whole variable domain, remainder taken from reference TRBV11-2 and TRBJ2-1, is EAGVAQSPRYKIIEKRQSVAFWCNPISGHATLYWYQQILGQGPKLLIQFQNNGVVDDSQLPKDRFSAERLKGVDSTLKIQPAKLEDSAVYLCASSLWRPPPAVNEQFFGPGTRLTVL.